The subject of this entry is one TCR beta chain. Its antigen is still unknown. Sequencing was performed with immunoSEQ multiplex PCR; in TCRdb, only in-frame clones are kept and a portion is missing. The data show roughly 150,000 clones, around 90% seen once. The record originates from a study of T cell responses to AZD1222 COVID-19 vaccine. Overall study results and limits: Vaccine-related CD4 TCRs covered spike, predominating at 160-218 and 743-854. The donor group comprised mostly white British people and more females; the analysis possibly underestimated clonal diversity. Repertoire collection took place solely once the T cell response had peaked.

The CDR3 spans 14 residues. V lost 0 bases, J lost 5 bases, and 9 bases lay in between. CDR1 SGHRS and CDR2 YFSETQ come from the germline V gene. This clonotype was obtained from an adult in good health. The V gene is TRBV5-1, the J gene TRBJ1-5; D is possibly TRBD1 (6 bases). Specimen: peripheral blood, collected on day 0 of AZD1222 vaccination. DNA for the CDR3: TGCGCCAGCAGCTTGGAGGGGGTCGATCAGCCCCAGCATTTT. Translation: CASSLEGVDQPQHF.